A selection of T cell receptor beta chains follows, all from one sample in a study of T cells in Graves' hyperthyroidism and ophthalmopathy. MiXCR was run by TCRdb on the multiplex PCR reads, yielding one entry per CDR3 protein. The data show approximately 700,000 distinct CDR3 sequences, 16% seen once. The sample taken for sequencing was blood. The receptors derive from a man aged 18-30 years with Graves' hyperthyroidism. Both conserved end residues are part of each CDR3. Fields, in order: V gene, J gene, clone size, D gene, CDR3 protein, CDR3 DNA. D genes are given only for firm matches. Clone size is stated in some rows and not others, as once, few, many or a class when expanded.

TRBV19	TRBJ2-2	few	.	CASSIWSTGELFF	TGTGCCAGTAGTATATGGTCCACCGGGGAGCTGTTTTTT
TRBV12-3/TRBV12-4	TRBJ2-7	many	.	CASSLGDNSYEQYF	TGTGCCAGCAGTTTGGGGGACAACTCCTACGAGCAGTACTTC
TRBV27	TRBJ2-7	many	TRBD2	CASTLPGEGYEQYF	TGTGCCAGCACCCTGCCCGGGGAGGGCTACGAGCAGTACTTC
TRBV11-1	TRBJ2-7	.	.	CASSLNIVGDEQYF	TGTGCCAGCAGCTTAAATATTGTCGGGGACGAGCAGTACTTC
TRBV12-3/TRBV12-4	TRBJ1-4	many	TRBD1	CASSWGQGGSEGLFF	TGTGCCAGCAGTTGGGGACAGGGCGGTTCTGAAGGACTGTTTTTT
TRBV28	TRBJ2-7	many	TRBD1	CASTPGQQYEQYF	TGTGCCAGCACCCCGGGACAGCAGTACGAGCAGTACTTC
TRBV28	TRBJ1-4	many	.	CASWALNEKLFF	TGTGCCAGTTGGGCCCTTAATGAAAAACTGTTTTTT
TRBV28	TRBJ1-6	few	.	CASTNPPASPLHF	TGTGCCAGCACCAATCCCCCCGCAAGTCCCCTCCACTTT
TRBV12-3/TRBV12-4	TRBJ1-1	many	TRBD1	CASSEGQTVTEAFF	TGTGCCAGCAGTGAGGGACAGACCGTCACTGAAGCTTTCTTT
TRBV6-1	TRBJ2-1	.	.	CASSLMRGEQFF	TGTGCCAGCAGCCTTATGAGGGGCGAGCAGTTCTTC
TRBV9	TRBJ2-3	many	.	CASSVRPHPTDTQYF	TGTGCCAGCAGCGTACGGCCGCACCCCACAGATACGCAGTATTTT
TRBV7-2	TRBJ2-2	.	.	CASSLAVLNTGELFF	TGTGCCAGCAGCTTAGCAGTCCTGAACACCGGGGAGCTGTTTTTT
TRBV5-1	TRBJ2-2	many	TRBD1	CASSLDTGGTGELFF	TGCGCCAGCAGCTTGGATACAGGGGGCACCGGGGAGCTGTTTTTT
TRBV20-1	TRBJ2-5	few	.	CSAVTRRETQYF	TGCAGTGCCGTTACTAGACGCGAGACCCAGTACTTC
TRBV6-5	TRBJ1-5	.	.	CASSYSWGSNQPQHF	TGTGCCAGCAGTTACTCTTGGGGGAGCAATCAGCCCCAGCATTTT
TRBV4-1	TRBJ1-4	.	.	CASSLLGRGTNEKLFF	TGCGCCAGCAGCCTTCTGGGAAGGGGAACTAATGAAAAACTGTTTTTT
TRBV28	TRBJ2-7	.	TRBD2	CASRGGLAGNEQYF	TGTGCCAGCAGGGGGGGACTAGCGGGAAACGAGCAGTACTTC
TRBV10-3	TRBJ2-2	.	TRBD1	CAIGQGNTGELFF	TGTGCCATTGGACAGGGGAACACCGGGGAGCTGTTTTTT
TRBV20-1	TRBJ2-7	.	.	CSANPAARSREQYF	TGCAGTGCAAACCCTGCAGCCCGAAGTCGGGAGCAGTACTTC
TRBV12-5	TRBJ2-3	few	.	CASGFSPDTQYF	TGTGCTAGTGGTTTTTCCCCAGATACGCAGTATTTT
TRBV29-1	TRBJ2-7	.	.	CSVRAASSYEQYF	TGCAGCGTTAGAGCGGCAAGCTCCTACGAGCAGTACTTC
TRBV5-8	TRBJ2-1	.	TRBD1	CASSIGTGAYNEQFF	TGTGCCAGCAGTATCGGGACAGGGGCATACAATGAGCAGTTCTTC
TRBV6-1	TRBJ1-2	many	.	CASTDGDGYTF	TGTGCCAGCACCGACGGGGATGGCTACACCTTC
TRBV24-1	TRBJ2-5	many	.	CATSDLRQEETQYF	TGTGCCACCAGTGATTTGCGGCAGGAAGAGACCCAGTACTTC
TRBV28	TRBJ2-7	.	.	CASGFSSYEQYF	TGTGCCAGCGGTTTCTCGAGTTACGAGCAGTACTTC
TRBV28	TRBJ1-2	many	.	CASIDPGPSNYGYTF	TGTGCCAGCATAGACCCTGGACCGTCTAACTATGGCTACACCTTC